This record looks at one T cell receptor (beta chain) sequence and its context. A quantity of about 0.5 to 1 ug RNA underwent reverse transcription using random hexamers. TCR beta CDR3 was amplified by immunoSEQ covering 54 Vbeta and 13 Jbeta. TCRdb analysed the immunoSEQ multiplex PCR reads with MiXCR anew, one entry per CDR3 protein. The table records fewer than 250,000 distinct CDR3 sequences, more than 85% of them present only once. CD8+ and CD4+ T cells from blood underwent TCR beta sequencing, which was carried out in a high-throughput format. TEMRA cells were FACS-enriched, and CD8+ and CD4+ T cells were isolated negatively. The data originate from a study of CD8 T cells in Susac syndrome. V gave up 3 bases and J gave up 0 bases; unmatched junction bases: 0. The CDR3 runs to 14 residues. Germline CDR1 is SGHRS and CDR2 is YFSETQ.

The chain links TRBV5-1 to TRBJ2-1, with 7 positions matching TRBD1. Sample: CD8+ T cells from PBMCs. The sequence was collected from a human donor with multiple sclerosis. This CDR3 reads CASSWTGSYNEQFF. As DNA, the CDR3 is TGCGCCAGCAGCTGGACAGGCTCCTACAATGAGCAGTTCTTC.